This TCR beta chain was obtained from a study of T-cell reconstitution after alpha-beta-depleted transplantation in children (TCRdb year 2016). For the study in its entirety: T-cell immune reconstitution after TCRalphabeta/CD19-depleted allogeneic hematopoietic cell transplantation in children was quantitatively tracked in the study by means of TCR repertoire profiling.

This clonotype was observed a few times. Its antigen specificity is not known. Base qualities are not provided; no much larger clone lies one nucleotide away. The germline ends are 14 bases apart after V is trimmed by 3 bases and J by 5 bases. The germline V gene (reference sequence) gives CDR1 as DFQATT and CDR2 as SNEGSKA. CDR3 length: 14 amino acids, cysteine to phenylalanine. Only the CDR3 region is kept as DNA, spanning 42 bases read in frame from base 1. The library relied on PCR. TCRdb records Illumina HiSeq 2500 as the sequencer. TCR library preparation used molecular barcoding, with unique molecular identifiers applied to normalize quantification of the TCRbeta repertoire. The public reads were reprocessed in TCRdb via fastp at Q25 and MiXCR, keeping in-frame beta chains. Rows with a matching CDR3 protein are joined into one entry that keeps the most common DNA and genes. Recorded for this sample are approximately 510,000 distinct CDR3 sequences; roughly 18% of them occurred a single time. The top ten clonotypes cover roughly 3.3% of the sample.

Here the chain combines TRBV20-1 and TRBJ2-1, and the D gene may be TRBD1, 5 bases matching. The clonotype comes from a human donor who donated a stem cell graft to a child with acute lymphoblastic leukemia. The input for sequencing was PBMCs from the stem cell graft donor, taken from the stem cell graft. The sequenced DNA: TGCAGTGCTAGGGAAAGGGGAACTAACAATGAGCAGTTCTTC. Translated, it gives CSARERGTNNEQFF.